This TCR beta chain was found in a study of T cells after somatic rescue of genetic block. Produced via immunoSEQ multiplex PCR; TCRdb's table is partial and in-frame only. The data contain roughly 110,000 clones, 75% to 95% of them singletons. The germline V and J ends were trimmed by 0 bases and 6 bases, with 14 bases remaining between them. Germline-derived CDR1 and CDR2 are LGHNA and YSLEER. This CDR3 contains 15 residues. Sequenced: peripheral blood mononuclear cells (PBMCs). This receptor was identified in a woman aged 18 to 35. V and J are TRBV4-3 and TRBJ1-1, with D perhaps TRBD1 (5 bases). CDR3 coding DNA: TGCGCCAGCAGCCAAGATTGGGAGGGGAGGGCTGAAGCTTTCTTT. Protein product: CASSQDWEGRAEAFF.